This paragraph reports one T cell receptor beta chain. Repertoires were generated with immunoSEQ multiplex PCR, while TCRdb's copy carries only in-frame clones and drops some. The sample contains 48,000 or so clones, just over 70% of which appear only once. The sample originates from a study of STAT5B mutations in CD4+ large granular lymphocyte leukemia. Germline loops: CDR1 SQVTM, CDR2 ANQGSEA. The CDR3 runs 14 residues. Trimming took 6 bases from V and 2 from J; bases not matched to a gene: 9. The specimen was CD4+ T cells from blood buffy coats. V gene TRBV29-1 combines with J gene TRBJ2-7, with TRBD1 identical over 8 bases. The TCR originated in a human donor in good health. The CDR3: CSVYSEDRAYEQYF. In DNA, the CDR3 is TGCAGCGTCTACAGTGAGGACAGGGCCTACGAGCAGTACTTC.